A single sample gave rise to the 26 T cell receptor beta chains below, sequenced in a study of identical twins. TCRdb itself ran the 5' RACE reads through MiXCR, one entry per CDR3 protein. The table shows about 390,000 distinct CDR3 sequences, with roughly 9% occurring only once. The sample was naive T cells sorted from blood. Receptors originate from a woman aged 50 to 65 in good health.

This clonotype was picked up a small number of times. CDR3 residues: CSVEGGGMQETQYF. The DNA of the CDR3 is TGCAGCGTTGAAGGGGGAGGTATGCAAGAGACCCAGTACTTC. V is TRBV29-1 and J is TRBJ2-5, with D perhaps TRBD2 (6 bases). Germline V gives CDR1 SQVTM, CDR2 ANQGSEA. V was shortened by 1 base and J by 2 bases, with 11 bases between the two germline ends. The CDR3 is 14 residues long.

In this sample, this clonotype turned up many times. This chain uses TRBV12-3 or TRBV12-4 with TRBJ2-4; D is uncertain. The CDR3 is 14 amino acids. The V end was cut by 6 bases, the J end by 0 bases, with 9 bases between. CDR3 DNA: TGTGCCAGCAGCCCACGGGTAGCCAAAAACATTCAGTACTTC. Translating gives CASSPRVAKNIQYF.

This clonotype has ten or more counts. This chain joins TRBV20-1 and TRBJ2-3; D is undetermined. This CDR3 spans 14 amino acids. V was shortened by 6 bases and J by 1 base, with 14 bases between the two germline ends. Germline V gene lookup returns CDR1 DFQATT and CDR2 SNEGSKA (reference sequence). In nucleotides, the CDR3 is TGCAGTGCCCCCGGCGTAGCAGGCACAGATACGCAGTATTTT. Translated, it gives CSAPGVAGTDTQYF.

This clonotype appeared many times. As DNA, the CDR3 is TGTGCCAGCAGTCGCTGGGGGGACCTTAATCAGCCCCAGCATTTT. Protein sequence: CASSRWGDLNQPQHF. The genes are TRBV3-1 and TRBJ1-5, with D tentatively TRBD1 (5 bases). V was trimmed by 6 bases and J by 4 bases, leaving 16 bases between them. The CDR3 sequence is 15 residues long. CDR1 and CDR2 (germline): LGHDT, YNNKEL (reference sequence).

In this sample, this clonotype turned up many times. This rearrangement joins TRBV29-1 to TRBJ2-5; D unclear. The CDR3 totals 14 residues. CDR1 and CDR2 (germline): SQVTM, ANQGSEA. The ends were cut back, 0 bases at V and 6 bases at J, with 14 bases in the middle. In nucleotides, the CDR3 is TGCAGCGTTGAAGATCTTAATAGTATCAAGACCCAGTACTTC. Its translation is CSVEDLNSIKTQYF.

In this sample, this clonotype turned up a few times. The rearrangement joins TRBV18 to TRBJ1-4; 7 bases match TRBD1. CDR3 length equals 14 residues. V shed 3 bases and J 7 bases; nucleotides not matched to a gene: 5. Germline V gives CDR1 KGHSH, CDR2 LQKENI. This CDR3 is CASSPTGRIEKLFF. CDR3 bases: TGTGCCAGCTCACCGACAGGGAGAATTGAAAAACTGTTTTTT.

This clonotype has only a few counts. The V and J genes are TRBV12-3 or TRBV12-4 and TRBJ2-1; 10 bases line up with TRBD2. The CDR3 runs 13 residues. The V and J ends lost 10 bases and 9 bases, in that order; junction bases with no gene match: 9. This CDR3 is CAITSGRAAEQFF. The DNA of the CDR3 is TGTGCCATTACAAGCGGGAGGGCCGCTGAGCAGTTCTTC.

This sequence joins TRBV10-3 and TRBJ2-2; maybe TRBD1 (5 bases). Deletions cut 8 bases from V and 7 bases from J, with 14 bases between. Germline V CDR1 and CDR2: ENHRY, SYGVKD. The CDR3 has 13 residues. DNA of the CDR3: TGTGCCATCGGTTCAGGGTATGGCGGGGAGCTGTTTTTT. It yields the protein CAIGSGYGGELFF.

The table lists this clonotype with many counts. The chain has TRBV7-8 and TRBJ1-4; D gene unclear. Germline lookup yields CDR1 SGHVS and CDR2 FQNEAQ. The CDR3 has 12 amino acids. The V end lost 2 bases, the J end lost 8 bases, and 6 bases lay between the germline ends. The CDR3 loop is CASSLMTEKLFF. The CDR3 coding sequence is TGTGCCAGCAGCTTAATGACAGAAAAACTGTTTTTT. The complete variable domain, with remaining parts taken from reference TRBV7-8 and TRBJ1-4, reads GAGVSQSPRYKVAKRGQDVALRCDPISGHVSLFWYQQALGQGPEFLTYFQNEAQLDKSGLPSDRFFAERPEGSVSTLKIQRTQQEDSAVYLCASSLMTEKLFFGSGTQLSVL.

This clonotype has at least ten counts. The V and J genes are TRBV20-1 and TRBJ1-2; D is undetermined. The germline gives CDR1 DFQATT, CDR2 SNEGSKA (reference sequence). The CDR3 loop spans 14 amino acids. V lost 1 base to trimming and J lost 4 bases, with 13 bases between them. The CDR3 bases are TGCAGTGCTAGAGGTTTGGAGGGTCTCTATGGCTACACCTTC. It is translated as CSARGLEGLYGYTF.

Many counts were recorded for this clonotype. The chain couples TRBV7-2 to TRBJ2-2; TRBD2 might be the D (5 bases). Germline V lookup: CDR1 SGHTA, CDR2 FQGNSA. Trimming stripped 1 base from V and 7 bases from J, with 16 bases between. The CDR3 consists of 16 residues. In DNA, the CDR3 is TGTGCCAGCAGCTTAGACGGACTGCCAAAGATCGGGGAGCTGTTTTTT. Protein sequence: CASSLDGLPKIGELFF.

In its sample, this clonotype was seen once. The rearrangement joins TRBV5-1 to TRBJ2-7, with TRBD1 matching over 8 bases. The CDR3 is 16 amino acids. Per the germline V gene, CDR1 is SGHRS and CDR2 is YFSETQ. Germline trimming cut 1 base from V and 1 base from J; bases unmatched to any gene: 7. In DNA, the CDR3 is TGCGCCAGCAGCTTGACCGGACAGGGAACATCCTACGAGCAGTACTTC. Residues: CASSLTGQGTSYEQYF.

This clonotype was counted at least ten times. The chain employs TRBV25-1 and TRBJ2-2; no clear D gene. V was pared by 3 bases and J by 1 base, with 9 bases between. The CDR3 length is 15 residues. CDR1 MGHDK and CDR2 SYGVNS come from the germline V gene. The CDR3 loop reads CASSDPRLNTGELFF. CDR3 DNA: TGTGCCAGCAGTGATCCCAGGCTGAACACCGGGGAGCTGTTTTTT.

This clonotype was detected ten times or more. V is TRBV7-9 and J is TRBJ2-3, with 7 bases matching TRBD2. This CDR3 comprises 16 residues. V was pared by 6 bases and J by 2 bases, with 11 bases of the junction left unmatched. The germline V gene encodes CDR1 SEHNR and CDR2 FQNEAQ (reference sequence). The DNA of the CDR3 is TGTGCCAGCAGTTACCCTAGCGGACTGTACACAGATACGCAGTATTTT. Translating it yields CASSYPSGLYTDTQYF.

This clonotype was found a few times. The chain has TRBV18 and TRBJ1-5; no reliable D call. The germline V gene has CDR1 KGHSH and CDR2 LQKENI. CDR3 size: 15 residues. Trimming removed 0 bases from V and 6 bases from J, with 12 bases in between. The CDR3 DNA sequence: TGTGCCAGCTCACCACCAGGGTCCTCCGCTCAGCCCCAGCATTTT. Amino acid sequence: CASSPPGSSAQPQHF.

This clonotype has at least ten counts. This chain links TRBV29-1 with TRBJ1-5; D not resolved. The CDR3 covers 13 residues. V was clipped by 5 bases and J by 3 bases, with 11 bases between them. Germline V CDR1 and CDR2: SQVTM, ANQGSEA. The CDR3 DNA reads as TGCAGCGTTCGGGAGGAGACCAATCAGCCCCAGCATTTT. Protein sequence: CSVREETNQPQHF.

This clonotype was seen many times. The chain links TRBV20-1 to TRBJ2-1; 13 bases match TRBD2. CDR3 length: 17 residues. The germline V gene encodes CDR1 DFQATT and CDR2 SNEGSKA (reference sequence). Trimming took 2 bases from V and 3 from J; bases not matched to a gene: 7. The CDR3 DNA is TGCAGTGCTAGATCCCGGACTAGCGGGAGCGGCTACAATGAGCAGTTCTTC. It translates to CSARSRTSGSGYNEQFF.

The CDR3 sequence is CASSARTGFNEQYF. CDR3 in DNA: TGTGCCAGCAGCGCCCGGACAGGGTTCAACGAGCAGTACTTC. The chain uses TRBV7-8 and TRBJ2-7; 8 nucleotides line up with TRBD1. Germline values: CDR1 SGHVS, CDR2 FQNEAQ. The CDR3 spans 14 residues. V shed 5 bases and J 5 bases; nucleotides not matched to a gene: 8.

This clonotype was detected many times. The CDR3 loop reads CASSLSGRVVPEAFF. CDR3 DNA: TGTGCCAGCAGTTTATCAGGGCGTGTGGTGCCTGAAGCTTTCTTT. The V gene is TRBV12-3 or TRBV12-4, the J gene TRBJ1-1; D perhaps matches TRBD1 (5 bases). The CDR3 is 15 amino acids. V dropped 2 bases and J dropped 6 bases, with 16 bases sitting between them.

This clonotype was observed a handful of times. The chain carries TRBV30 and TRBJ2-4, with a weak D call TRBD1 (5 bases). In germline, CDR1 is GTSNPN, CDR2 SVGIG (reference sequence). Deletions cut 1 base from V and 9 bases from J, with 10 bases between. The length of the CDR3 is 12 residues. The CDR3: CAWSGDRSIQYF. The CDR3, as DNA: TGTGCCTGGAGTGGTGACAGATCCATTCAGTACTTC.

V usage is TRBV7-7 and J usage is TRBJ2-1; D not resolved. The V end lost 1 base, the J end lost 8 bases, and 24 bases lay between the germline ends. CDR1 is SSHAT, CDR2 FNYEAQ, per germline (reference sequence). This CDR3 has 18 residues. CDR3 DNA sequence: TGTGCCAGCAGCTTAGGGATTCTTCGACCTACATGGGGTGATGAGCAGTTCTTC. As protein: CASSLGILRPTWGDEQFF.

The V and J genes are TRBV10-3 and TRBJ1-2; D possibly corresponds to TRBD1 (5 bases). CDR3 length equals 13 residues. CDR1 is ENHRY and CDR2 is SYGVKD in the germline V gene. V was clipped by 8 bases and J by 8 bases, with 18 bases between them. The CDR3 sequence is CAIAIRGAEGYTF. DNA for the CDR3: TGTGCCATCGCGATCCGGGGCGCAGAAGGCTACACCTTC.

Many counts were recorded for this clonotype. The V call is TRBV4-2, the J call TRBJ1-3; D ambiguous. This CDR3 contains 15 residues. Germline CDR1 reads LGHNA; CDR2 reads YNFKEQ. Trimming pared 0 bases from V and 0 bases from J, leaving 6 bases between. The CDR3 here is CASSQDPGSGNTIYF. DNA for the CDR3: TGTGCCAGCAGCCAAGATCCCGGCTCTGGAAACACCATATATTTT.

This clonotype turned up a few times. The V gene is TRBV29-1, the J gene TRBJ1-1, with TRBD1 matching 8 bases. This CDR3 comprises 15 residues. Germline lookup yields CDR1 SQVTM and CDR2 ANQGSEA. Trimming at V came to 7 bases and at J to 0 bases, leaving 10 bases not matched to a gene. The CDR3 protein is CSALVQGGMNTEAFF. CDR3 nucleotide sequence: TGCAGCGCCCTTGTACAGGGGGGGATGAACACTGAAGCTTTCTTT. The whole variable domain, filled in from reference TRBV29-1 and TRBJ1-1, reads SAVISQKPSRDICQRGTSLTIQCQVDSQVTMMFWYRQQPGQSLTLIATANQGSEATYESGFVIDKFPISRPNLTFSTLTVSNMSPEDSSIYLCSALVQGGMNTEAFFGQGTRLTVV.

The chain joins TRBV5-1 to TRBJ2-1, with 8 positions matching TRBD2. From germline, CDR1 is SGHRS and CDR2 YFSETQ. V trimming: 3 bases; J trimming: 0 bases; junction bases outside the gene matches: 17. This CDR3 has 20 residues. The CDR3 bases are TGCGCCAGCAGCTCAAGAGGGTCACGCGCACTAGCGGACTCCTACAATGAGCAGTTCTTC. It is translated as CASSSRGSRALADSYNEQFF. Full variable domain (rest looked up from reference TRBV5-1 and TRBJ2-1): KAGVTQTPRYLIKTRGQQVTLSCSPISGHRSVSWYQQTPGQGLQFLFEYFSETQRNKGNFPGRFSGRQFSNSRSEMNVSTLELGDSALYLCASSSRGSRALADSYNEQFFGPGTRLTVL.

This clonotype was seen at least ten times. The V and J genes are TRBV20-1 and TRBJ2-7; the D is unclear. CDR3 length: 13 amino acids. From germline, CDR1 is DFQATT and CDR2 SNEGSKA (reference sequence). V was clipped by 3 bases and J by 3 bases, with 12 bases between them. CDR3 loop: CSASPLSFYEQYF. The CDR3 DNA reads TGCAGTGCTAGCCCCCTCAGTTTCTACGAGCAGTACTTC.